This entry describes one T cell receptor beta chain. Its antigen is unknown. A read error may account for a junction end that differs from germline. Germline-derived CDR1 and CDR2 are MNHEY and SMNVEV (reference sequence). The CDR3 totals 14 residues. These data come from a study of blood T cells in healthy people across ages. The authors ran a second PCR of roughly 6 to 11 cycles using a sample-barcoded 5' primer and a J-beta primer mix. Each cDNA molecule was tagged by a template-switch adaptor that had 12 random nucleotides. In TCRdb, the 5' RACE reads were re-called with MiXCR into one record per CDR3 protein. The data show about 1.1 million distinct CDR3 sequences, with approximately 38% seen just once and roughly 13% held by the top ten. Broader study findings: Relative to aged donors, long-lived donors carried more naive CD4+ cells and displayed higher diversity. Unsorted PBMC input precluded a conclusive naive versus antigen-experienced comparison.

The clonotype comes from a man younger than 30 in good health. The chain couples TRBV27 to TRBJ2-3; 10 bases map to TRBD1. The sequencing input was blood. The CDR3, as DNA: TGTGCCAGCAGTCCCAGACAGGGGGCAGATATGCAGTATTTT. Its translation is CASSPRQGADMQYF.